Sequencing of this TCR beta chain was carried out in a study of blood T cell repertoires in COVID-19. The wider study: In each case, the material was cDNA or gDNA derived from T cells, B-cell-depleted T cells, or PBMCs.

Everyone who took part was roughly 18 to 89 years old, and they came from 20 to 25 US areas. Participant-reported clinical history was the basis for cohort assignment. Germline V gene sequence: CDR1 LGHNA, CDR2 YNFKEQ. Trimming at V came to 5 bases and at J to 13 bases, leaving 7 bases not matched to a gene. CDR3 size: 12 residues. Using immunoSEQ multiplex PCR, the repertoire was profiled, and TCRdb retains in-frame clones only, with some absent. The sample lists 150,000 to 200,000 clones; 75% to 85% were seen once. This sequence originates from a man aged 35 to 55 who had recovered from COVID-19. Sequenced input: PBMCs or T cells enriched from blood (not recorded which). J is TRBJ1-2 and V is TRBV4-2; 10 bases match TRBD1. CDR3 coding DNA: TGTGCCAGCAGCTACAGGACAGGGGGATGCACCTTC. Protein sequence: CASSYRTGGCTF.